These 32 T cell receptor beta chains originate from one sample sequenced in a study of blood T cells in healthy people across ages. Primed by a sample-barcoded 5' primer and a J-beta primer mix, a second PCR proceeded for about 7 to 11 cycles. Using its own MiXCR run on the 5' RACE reads, TCRdb lists one record per CDR3 protein. The sample yields about 750,000 distinct CDR3 sequences, approximately 53% seen once. Sequencing was performed on blood. These TCRs come from a man older than 75 in good health.

The chain is built from TRBV24-1 and TRBJ2-1, with TRBD2 matching over 13 bases. Germline V gene data show CDR1 as KGHDR and CDR2 as SFDVKD. V was clipped by 9 bases and J by 4 bases; unmatched bases: 5. The CDR3 contains 15 residues. CDR3 nucleotides: TGTGCCACCGGGACTAGCGGGATTCTTTACAATGAGCAGTTCTTC. Its translation: CATGTSGILYNEQFF.

The chain recombines TRBV5-1 with TRBJ2-1; TRBD1 might be the D (5 bases). With 4 bases removed from V and 5 bases from J, the gap between germline ends came to 19 bases. Per the germline V gene, CDR1 is SGHRS and CDR2 is YFSETQ. This CDR3 contains 16 residues. The DNA for the CDR3 is TGCGCCAGCAGCGAAGGGGCCAATAAACCAAACAATGAGCAGTTCTTC. Protein sequence: CASSEGANKPNNEQFF.

The chain couples TRBV29-1 to TRBJ1-1; 8 nucleotides align to TRBD1. V shed 7 bases, J shed 10 bases, and the junction held 11 bases outside the gene matches. Germline assignment: CDR1 SQVTM and CDR2 ANQGSEA. The CDR3 covers 12 residues. The CDR3 sequence is CSGDWTGSGAFF. The CDR3 nucleotides read TGCAGCGGCGATTGGACAGGGAGCGGAGCTTTCTTT.

The chain recombines TRBV12-3 or TRBV12-4 with TRBJ2-1; D is unresolved. Trimming took off 4 bases at V and 7 bases at J, with 14 bases between the two ends. CDR3 size: 14 residues. CDR3 nucleotides: TGTGCCAGCAGTTCAAGAGGTGGTGAAAATGAGCAGTTCTTC. Residues: CASSSRGGENEQFF.

A word on this clonotype: One end of the junction is discordant with germline, which a read error may explain. V usage is TRBV7-3 and J usage is TRBJ1-2; D may be TRBD1 (6 bases). Germline assignment: CDR1 SGHTA and CDR2 FQGTGA. The CDR3 is 14 amino acids. The CDR3, as DNA: TGTGCCAGCAGCGCTTCCCGGGGGCGGGCTGGCTACATCTTC. Protein: CASSASRGRAGYIF.

The chain has TRBV27 and TRBJ2-1, with D possibly TRBD2 on 6 matching bases. The V gene's germline CDR1 is MNHEY and CDR2 SMNVEV (reference sequence). The length of the CDR3 is 20 residues. Trimming removed 0 bases from V and 7 bases from J, with 28 bases in between. The CDR3 is CASSLSPPGAGGPTSNEQFF. The CDR3 region has the DNA TGTGCCAGCAGTTTATCTCCTCCAGGAGCGGGTGGGCCGACAAGTAATGAGCAGTTCTTC.

This chain uses TRBV4-2 with TRBJ2-4, with D uncertain. V lost 1 base and J 6 bases, leaving 10 bases between the germline ends. Germline V gene sequence: CDR1 LGHNA, CDR2 YNFKEQ. The CDR3 length is 14 residues. CDR3 nucleotides: TGTGCCAGCAGCCAAGCGACGCTATTAAACATTCAGTACTTC. This encodes CASSQATLLNIQYF.

This clonotype was observed a handful of times. V is TRBV11-2 and J is TRBJ2-5; D gene uncertain. CDR1 SGHAT and CDR2 FQNNGV come from the germline V gene. Trimming stripped 4 bases from V and 5 bases from J, with 8 bases between. There are 12 residues in the CDR3. The DNA for the CDR3 is TGTGCCAGCAGCTCCGGGCTCGAGACCCAGTACTTC. As protein: CASSSGLETQYF. Filled out from reference TRBV11-2 and TRBJ2-5, the complete variable domain reads EAGVAQSPRYKIIEKRQSVAFWCNPISGHATLYWYQQILGQGPKLLIQFQNNGVVDDSQLPKDRFSAERLKGVDSTLKIQPAKLEDSAVYLCASSSGLETQYFGPGTRLLVL.

The V gene is TRBV7-3, the J gene TRBJ2-1, with 12 nucleotides matching TRBD2. The CDR3 runs to 14 residues. J gave up 7 bases and V 5 bases, and 3 bases lay outside the gene matches. CDR1 is SGHTA and CDR2 is FQGTGA in the germline V gene. As DNA, the CDR3 is TGTGCCAGCAGCCGAGGGACTAGCGGGAATGAGCAGTTCTTC. This sequence encodes CASSRGTSGNEQFF.

The chain joins TRBV7-2 to TRBJ2-7; 8 positions agree with TRBD2. V was pared by 4 bases and J by 0 bases, with 8 bases of the junction left unmatched. The CDR3 covers 16 residues. Germline loops: CDR1 SGHTA, CDR2 FQGNSA. Here the CDR3 DNA reads TGTGCCAGCAGCTCCTCCGGGACTAGGCTCTCCTACGAGCAGTACTTC. Protein product: CASSSSGTRLSYEQYF.

This clonotype was seen a handful of times. The chain couples TRBV29-1 to TRBJ2-1; D gene ambiguous. This CDR3 spans 12 amino acids. Germline assignment: CDR1 SQVTM and CDR2 ANQGSEA. V lost 1 base to trimming and J lost 11 bases, with 12 bases between them. The CDR3 DNA reads as TGCAGCGTTGAAGGTGCTACGGTTCAGCAGTTCTTC. Translation: CSVEGATVQQFF.

This clonotype was seen a few times. The J gene is TRBJ2-1, the V gene TRBV5-1; 7 nucleotides agree with TRBD2. This CDR3 has 16 amino acids. Germline CDR1 SGHRS, CDR2 YFSETQ. V gave up 3 bases and J gave up 4 bases; unmatched junction bases: 10. CDR3 nucleotide sequence: TGCGCCAGCAGCTGGGGCTCCTCGGGAGGATACAATGAGCAGTTCTTC. It codes for CASSWGSSGGYNEQFF.

As DNA, the CDR3 is TGCAGTGCTAGAGCGTCTAGCGGCACCGGGGAGCTGTTTTTT. Protein sequence: CSARASSGTGELFF. The V call is TRBV20-1, the J call TRBJ2-2, with 7 bases fitting TRBD2. V lost 1 base and J lost 4; bases outside the gene matches: 3. The length of the CDR3 is 14 residues. The germline CDR1 and CDR2 sequences are DFQATT and SNEGSKA (reference sequence).

This clonotype was found a few times. The chain is built from TRBV6-2 or TRBV6-3 and TRBJ2-2, with D possibly matching TRBD1 (6 bases). This CDR3 is built from 14 residues. V shed 8 bases and J shed 2 bases, with 12 bases lying between them. The germline V gene encodes CDR1 MNHEY and CDR2 SVGEGT. CDR3 protein: CASEGTPNTGELFF. CDR3 nucleotides: TGTGCCAGCGAAGGGACACCAAACACCGGGGAGCTGTTTTTT.

The genes are TRBV20-1 and TRBJ2-7; possible D gene TRBD2, 5 bases. The CDR3 contains 16 residues. Trimming stripped 3 bases from V and 2 bases from J, with 20 bases between. The germline V gene encodes CDR1 DFQATT and CDR2 SNEGSKA (reference sequence). The CDR3 DNA follows: TGCAGTGCTAGGGGTTCCTGGACTCGAGGTCCCTACGAGCAGTACTTC. Its translation is CSARGSWTRGPYEQYF.

The rearrangement uses TRBV2 and TRBJ2-1; TRBD2 agrees at 9 bases. Germline CDR1 SNHLY, CDR2 FYNNEI. With V trimmed by 7 bases and J by 4 bases, 8 bases remained unmatched. This CDR3 has 15 amino acids. CDR3 sequence: CASKLGREGYNEQFF. For the CDR3, the DNA is TGTGCCAGCAAATTAGGGCGGGAGGGTTACAATGAGCAGTTCTTC.

On this clonotype: Possible read error: a much larger clone is one base away. V is TRBV29-1 and J is TRBJ1-4; D gene ambiguous. The CDR3 has 14 residues. The V end lost 8 bases, the J end lost 7 bases, and 20 bases lay between the germline ends. The germline V gene has CDR1 SQVTM and CDR2 ANQGSEA. Here the CDR3 DNA reads TGCAGCAAAGCGCGCGGGGAATACCGTGAAAAACTGTTTTTT. Translating it yields CSKARGEYREKLFF.

CDR3 DNA: TGTGCCAGCAGGGCCCGGACAGGAGGGTCTGGAAACACCATATATTTT. This translates into CASRARTGGSGNTIYF. This chain links TRBV12-3 or TRBV12-4 with TRBJ1-3, with 7 bases identical to TRBD1. This CDR3 spans 16 amino acids. The V gene end was trimmed by 6 bases and the J gene end by 1 base; junction bases not matched to a gene: 9.

V usage is TRBV6-6 and J usage is TRBJ2-5; no reliable D call. The CDR3 is 11 amino acids. V gave up 2 bases and J gave up 10 bases, with 8 bases separating them. Germline V lookup: CDR1 MNHNY, CDR2 SVGAGI (reference sequence). The CDR3 reads CASSYNQIQYF. CDR3 nucleotides: TGTGCCAGCAGTTACAACCAGATCCAGTACTTC.

The chain recombines TRBV21-1 with TRBJ1-1. TRBV21-1 is a pseudogene segment. This CDR3 has 15 residues. CDR3 in amino acids: CASSKAAKKSTEAFF. The CDR3 nucleotides are TGTGCCAGCAGCAAAGCCGCTAAGAAAAGCACTGAAGCCTTCTTT.

Worth noting for this clonotype: A read error is possible here, since a much larger clone lies one base away. This chain uses TRBV3-1 with TRBJ2-5, with 10 positions matching TRBD2. The trim removed 0 bases at V and 11 bases at J, leaving 6 bases unmatched. The V gene's germline CDR1 is LGHDT and CDR2 YNNKEL (reference sequence). The CDR3 is 14 amino acids. The chain's CDR3 is CASSQDIAGGGQYF. The CDR3 nucleotides are TGTGCCAGCAGCCAAGATATAGCGGGAGGCGGGCAGTACTTC.

In its sample, this clonotype was seen a few times. V and J are TRBV9 and TRBJ2-4; D is uncertain. With the DNA end fitting TRBJ2-7 better, the J assignment may be wrong. CDR3 length: 15 amino acids. The germline V gene encodes CDR1 SGDLS and CDR2 YYNGEE. The DNA for the CDR3 is TGTGCCAGCAGCGTAGGATCGCTCGCCGTTTACGAGCAGTACTTC. Its translation is CASSVGSLAVYEQYF.

The chain combines TRBV28 with TRBJ1-5; no clear D. Germline V gene lookup returns CDR1 MDHEN and CDR2 SYDVKM. Trimming removed 6 bases from V and 7 bases from J, with 13 bases in between. The CDR3 has 13 residues. The CDR3 is CASSPGLIQPQHF. CDR3 nucleotide sequence: TGTGCCAGCAGCCCGGGCTTAATACAGCCCCAGCATTTT.

This clonotype showed up just a few times. This chain connects TRBV4-1 to TRBJ2-7, with no clear D. From germline, CDR1 is MGHRA and CDR2 YSYEKL. This CDR3 has 15 amino acids. The V and J ends lost 0 bases and 1 base respectively, with 10 bases between them. The CDR3 sequence is CASSQDTQLSYEQYF. For the CDR3, the DNA is TGCGCCAGCAGCCAAGACACCCAGCTATCCTACGAGCAGTACTTC.

V is TRBV3-1 and J is TRBJ2-5; perhaps TRBD2 as D (7 bases). Trimming cost V 7 bases and J 5 bases, with 20 bases left between them. Germline loops: CDR1 LGHDT, CDR2 YNNKEL (reference sequence). This CDR3 contains 15 residues. The CDR3 here is CASNPRTGGAETQYF. As DNA, the CDR3 is TGTGCCAGCAACCCTAGGACGGGGGGCGCGGAGACCCAGTACTTC.

The chain links TRBV5-1 to TRBJ2-5; D is ambiguous. The DNA end is more similar to TRBJ2-7, so the J call may be wrong. The germline gives CDR1 SGHRS, CDR2 YFSETQ. The CDR3 is 12 residues long. The chain's CDR3 is CASSLGATEQYF. In DNA, the CDR3 is TGCGCCAGCAGCTTGGGGGCGACCGAGCAGTACTTC.

The rearrangement links TRBV5-1 to TRBJ2-5, with D perhaps TRBD1 (6 bases). Trimming removed 5 bases at V and 5 bases at J, with 19 bases between. The CDR3 covers 15 residues. Germline assignment: CDR1 SGHRS and CDR2 YFSETQ. CDR3 nucleotide sequence: TGCGCCAGCAGATTGAGCTCAACAGGGCGGGAGACCCAGTACTTC. It is translated as CASRLSSTGRETQYF.

This clonotype was counted once. A clone one base away is much larger, so this may be a read error. The J gene is TRBJ2-7, the V gene TRBV3-1; no firm D call. Near its end, the DNA agrees better with TRBJ2-5, so the J call may be wrong. CDR1 is LGHDT, CDR2 YNNKEL, per germline (reference sequence). This CDR3 spans 12 amino acids. In nucleotides, the CDR3 is TGTGCCAGCAGCCAAGGGTGGGAGACCCAGTACTTC. Protein: CASSQGWETQYF.

This clonotype was counted at least ten times. The chain links TRBV7-3 to TRBJ2-3; D is tentatively TRBD1 or TRBD2 (5 bases each). Per the germline V gene, CDR1 is SGHTA and CDR2 is FQGTGA. CDR3 length: 15 amino acids. V was cut by 6 bases and J by 2 bases, with 15 bases left in between. CDR3 DNA: TGTGCCAGCAGTCCTGGTGGGGGACCCACAGATACGCAGTATTTT. This gives the protein CASSPGGGPTDTQYF.

In this sample, this clonotype turned up a few times. The gene calls are TRBV7-2 and TRBJ2-1; weak D call: TRBD1 (5 bases). The V end was cut by 5 bases, the J end by 0 bases, with 11 bases between. This CDR3 has 15 residues. Germline lookup yields CDR1 SGHTA and CDR2 FQGNSA. Here the CDR3 DNA reads TGTGCCAGCAGCGCACAGGTTGTCTCCTACAATGAGCAGTTCTTC. This gives the protein CASSAQVVSYNEQFF.

This clonotype has just a few counts. V and J are TRBV4-2 and TRBJ2-7; 13 bases match TRBD2. Germline CDR1 and CDR2: LGHNA and YNFKEQ. This CDR3 spans 19 amino acids. V gave up 0 bases and J gave up 0 bases; unmatched junction bases: 8. CDR3 nucleotides: TGTGCCAGCAGCCAAGATGAACTAGCGGGAGGGCCCTCCTCCTACGAGCAGTACTTC. This translates into CASSQDELAGGPSSYEQYF.

There are a few counts of this clonotype. The V call is TRBV12-3 or TRBV12-4, the J call TRBJ2-7, with D possibly being TRBD1 (6 bases). V was clipped by 1 base and J by 3 bases, with 16 bases between them. The CDR3 consists of 16 residues. The CDR3 DNA is TGTGCCAGCAGTTTAGTCCCCCAGGGGATTCTCTACGAGCAGTACTTC. It codes for CASSLVPQGILYEQYF.